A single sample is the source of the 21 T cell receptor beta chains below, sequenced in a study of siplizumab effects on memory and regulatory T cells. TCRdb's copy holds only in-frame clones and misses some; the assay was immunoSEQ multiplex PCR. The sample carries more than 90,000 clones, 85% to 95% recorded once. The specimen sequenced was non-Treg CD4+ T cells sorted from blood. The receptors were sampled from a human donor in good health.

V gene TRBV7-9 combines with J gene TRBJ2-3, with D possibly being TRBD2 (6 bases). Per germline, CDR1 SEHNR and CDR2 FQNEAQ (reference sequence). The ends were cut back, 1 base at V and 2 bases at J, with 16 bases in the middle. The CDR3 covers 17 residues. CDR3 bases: TGTGCCAGCAGCTTAGTTGAGAGCGGGCGATACACAGATACGCAGTATTTT. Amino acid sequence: CASSLVESGRYTDTQYF.

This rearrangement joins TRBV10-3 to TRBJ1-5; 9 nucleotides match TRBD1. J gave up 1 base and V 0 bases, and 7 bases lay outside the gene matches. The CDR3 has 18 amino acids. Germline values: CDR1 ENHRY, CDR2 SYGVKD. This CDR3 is CAISESPGTGRSNQPQHF. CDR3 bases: TGTGCCATCAGTGAGTCCCCAGGGACAGGGCGGAGCAATCAGCCCCAGCATTTT.

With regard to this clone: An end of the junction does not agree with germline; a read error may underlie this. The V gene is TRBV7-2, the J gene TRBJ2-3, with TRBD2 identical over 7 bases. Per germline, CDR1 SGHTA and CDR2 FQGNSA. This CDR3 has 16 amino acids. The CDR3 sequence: CASSLRASGTTNTQYF. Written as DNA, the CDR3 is TGTGCCAGCAGCCTCCGAGCTAGCGGAACCACAAATACGCAGTATTTT. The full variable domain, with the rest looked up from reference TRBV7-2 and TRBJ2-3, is GAGVSQSPSNKVTEKGKDVELRCDPISGHTALYWYRQSLGQGLEFLIYFQGNSAPDKSGLPSDRFSAERTGGSVSTLTIQRTQQEDSAVYLCASSLRASGTTNTQYFGPGTRLTVL.

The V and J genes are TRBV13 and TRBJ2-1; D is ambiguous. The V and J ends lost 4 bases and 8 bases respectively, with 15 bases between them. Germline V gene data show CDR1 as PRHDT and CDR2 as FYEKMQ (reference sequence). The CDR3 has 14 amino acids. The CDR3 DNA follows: TGTGCCAGCAGCTACCCCCGGCTTGTGGATGAGCAGTTCTTC. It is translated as CASSYPRLVDEQFF.

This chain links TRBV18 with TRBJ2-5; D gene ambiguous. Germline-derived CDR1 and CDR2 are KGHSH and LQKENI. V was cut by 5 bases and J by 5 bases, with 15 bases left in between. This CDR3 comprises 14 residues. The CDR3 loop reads CASSSDIGRETQYF. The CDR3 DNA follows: TGTGCCAGCTCATCTGACATAGGGCGGGAGACCCAGTACTTC. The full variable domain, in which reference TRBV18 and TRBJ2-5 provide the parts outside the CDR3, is NAGVMQNPRHLVRRRGQEARLRCSPMKGHSHVYWYRQLPEEGLKFMVYLQKENIIDESGMPKERFSAEFPKEGPSILRIQQVVRGDSAAYFCASSSDIGRETQYFGPGTRLLVL.

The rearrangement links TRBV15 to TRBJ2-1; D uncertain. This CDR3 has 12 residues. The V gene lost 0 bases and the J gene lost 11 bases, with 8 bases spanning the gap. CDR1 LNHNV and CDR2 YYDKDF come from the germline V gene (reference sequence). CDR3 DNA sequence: TGTGCCACCAGCAGAGACAGGCTTAAGCAGTTCTTC. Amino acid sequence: CATSRDRLKQFF.

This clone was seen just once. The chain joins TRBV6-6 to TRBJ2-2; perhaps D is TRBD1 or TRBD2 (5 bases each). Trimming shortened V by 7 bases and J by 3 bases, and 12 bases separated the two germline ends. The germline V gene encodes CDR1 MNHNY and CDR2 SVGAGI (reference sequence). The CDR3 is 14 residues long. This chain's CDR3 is CASKVGTYTGELFF. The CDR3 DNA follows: TGTGCCAGCAAAGTTGGGACGTACACCGGGGAGCTGTTTTTT.

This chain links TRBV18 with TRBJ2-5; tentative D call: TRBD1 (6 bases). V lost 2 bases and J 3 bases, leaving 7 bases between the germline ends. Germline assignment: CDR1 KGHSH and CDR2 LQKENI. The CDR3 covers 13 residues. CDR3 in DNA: TGTGCCAGCTCACCAGGACAGAAAGAGACCCAGTACTTC. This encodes CASSPGQKETQYF.

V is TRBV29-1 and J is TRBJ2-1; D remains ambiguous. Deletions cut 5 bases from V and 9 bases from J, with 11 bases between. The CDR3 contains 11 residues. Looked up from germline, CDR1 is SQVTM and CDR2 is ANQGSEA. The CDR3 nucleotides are TGCAGCGTTTCCAATGGCTTTGAGCAGTTCTTC. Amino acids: CSVSNGFEQFF.

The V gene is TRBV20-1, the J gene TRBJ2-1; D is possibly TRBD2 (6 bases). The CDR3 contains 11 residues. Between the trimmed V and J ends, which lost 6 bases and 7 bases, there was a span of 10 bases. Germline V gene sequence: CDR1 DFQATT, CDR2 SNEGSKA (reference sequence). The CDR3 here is CSASTRNEQFF. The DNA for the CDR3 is TGCAGTGCGTCGACTAGAAATGAGCAGTTCTTC.

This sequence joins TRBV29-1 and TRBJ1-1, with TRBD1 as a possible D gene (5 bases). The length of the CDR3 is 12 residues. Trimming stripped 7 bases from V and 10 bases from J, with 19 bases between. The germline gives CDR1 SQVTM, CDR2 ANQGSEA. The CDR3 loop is CSARDGAKGAFF. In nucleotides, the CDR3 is TGCAGCGCCCGGGACGGTGCAAAGGGAGCTTTCTTT. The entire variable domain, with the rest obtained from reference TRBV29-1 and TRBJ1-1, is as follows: SAVISQKPSRDICQRGTSLTIQCQVDSQVTMMFWYRQQPGQSLTLIATANQGSEATYESGFVIDKFPISRPNLTFSTLTVSNMSPEDSSIYLCSARDGAKGAFFGQGTRLTVV.

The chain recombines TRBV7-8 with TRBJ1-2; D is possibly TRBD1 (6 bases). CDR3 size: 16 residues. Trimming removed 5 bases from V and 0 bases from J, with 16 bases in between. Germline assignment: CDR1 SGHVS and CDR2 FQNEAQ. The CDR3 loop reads CASSDGRGRSNYGYTF. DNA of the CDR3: TGTGCCAGCAGCGACGGCAGGGGACGTTCTAACTATGGCTACACCTTC.

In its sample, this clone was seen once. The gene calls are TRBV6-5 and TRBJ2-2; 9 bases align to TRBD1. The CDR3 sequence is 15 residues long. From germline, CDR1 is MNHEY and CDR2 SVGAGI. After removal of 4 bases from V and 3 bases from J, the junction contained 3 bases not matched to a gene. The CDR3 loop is CASSLDRGDTGELFF. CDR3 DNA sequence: TGTGCCAGCAGTTTGGACAGGGGAGACACCGGGGAGCTGTTTTTT.

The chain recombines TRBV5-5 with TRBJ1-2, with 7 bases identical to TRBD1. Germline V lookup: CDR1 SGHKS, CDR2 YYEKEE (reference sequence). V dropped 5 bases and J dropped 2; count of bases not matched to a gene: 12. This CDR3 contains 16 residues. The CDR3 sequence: CASSRGRPDRNYGYTF. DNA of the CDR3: TGTGCCAGCAGTCGGGGGAGACCGGACAGGAACTATGGCTACACCTTC.

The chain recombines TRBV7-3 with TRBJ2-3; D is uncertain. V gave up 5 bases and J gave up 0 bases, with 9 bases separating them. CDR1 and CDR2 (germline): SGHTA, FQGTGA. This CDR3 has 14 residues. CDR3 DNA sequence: TGTGCCAGCAGCCCTATTTCTAGCACAGATACGCAGTATTTT. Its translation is CASSPISSTDTQYF.

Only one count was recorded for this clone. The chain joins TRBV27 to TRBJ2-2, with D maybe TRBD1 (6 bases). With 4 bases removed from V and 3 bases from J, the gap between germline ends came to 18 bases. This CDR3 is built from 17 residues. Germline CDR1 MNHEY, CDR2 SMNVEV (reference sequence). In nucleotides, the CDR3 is TGTGCCAGCAGTTCCCCTCACCGACAGGCAGACACCGGGGAGCTGTTTTTT. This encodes CASSSPHRQADTGELFF.

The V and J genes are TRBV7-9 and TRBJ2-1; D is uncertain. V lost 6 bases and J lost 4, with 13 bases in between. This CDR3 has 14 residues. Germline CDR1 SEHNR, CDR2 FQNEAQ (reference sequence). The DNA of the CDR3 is TGTGCCAGCAGTCACAGTCTCGGGTACAATGAGCAGTTCTTC. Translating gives CASSHSLGYNEQFF.

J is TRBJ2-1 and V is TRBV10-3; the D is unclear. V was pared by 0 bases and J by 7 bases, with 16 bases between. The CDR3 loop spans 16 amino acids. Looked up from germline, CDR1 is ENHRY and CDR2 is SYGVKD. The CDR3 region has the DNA TGTGCCATCAGTGAGTCAACCTGGTATTCGGAGAATGAGCAGTTCTTC. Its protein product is CAISESTWYSENEQFF.

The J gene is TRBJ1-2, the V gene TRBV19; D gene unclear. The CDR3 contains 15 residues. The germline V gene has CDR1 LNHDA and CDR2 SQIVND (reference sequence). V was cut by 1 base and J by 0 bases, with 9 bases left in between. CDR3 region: CASSIGAGSNYGYTF. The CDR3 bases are TGTGCCAGTAGTATAGGAGCAGGTTCTAACTATGGCTACACCTTC.

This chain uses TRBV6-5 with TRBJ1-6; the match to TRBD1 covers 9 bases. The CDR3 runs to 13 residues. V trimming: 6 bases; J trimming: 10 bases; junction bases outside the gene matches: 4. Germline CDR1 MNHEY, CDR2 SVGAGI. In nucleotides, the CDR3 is TGTGCCAGCAGCAGGACAGGGGAATCACCCCTCCACTTT. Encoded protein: CASSRTGESPLHF.

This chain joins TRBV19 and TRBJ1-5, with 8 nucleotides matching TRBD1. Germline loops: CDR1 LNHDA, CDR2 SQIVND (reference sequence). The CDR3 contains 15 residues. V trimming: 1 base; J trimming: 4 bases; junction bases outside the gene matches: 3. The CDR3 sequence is CASSIGDRPNQPQHF. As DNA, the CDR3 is TGTGCCAGTAGTATAGGGGACAGGCCGAATCAGCCCCAGCATTTT.